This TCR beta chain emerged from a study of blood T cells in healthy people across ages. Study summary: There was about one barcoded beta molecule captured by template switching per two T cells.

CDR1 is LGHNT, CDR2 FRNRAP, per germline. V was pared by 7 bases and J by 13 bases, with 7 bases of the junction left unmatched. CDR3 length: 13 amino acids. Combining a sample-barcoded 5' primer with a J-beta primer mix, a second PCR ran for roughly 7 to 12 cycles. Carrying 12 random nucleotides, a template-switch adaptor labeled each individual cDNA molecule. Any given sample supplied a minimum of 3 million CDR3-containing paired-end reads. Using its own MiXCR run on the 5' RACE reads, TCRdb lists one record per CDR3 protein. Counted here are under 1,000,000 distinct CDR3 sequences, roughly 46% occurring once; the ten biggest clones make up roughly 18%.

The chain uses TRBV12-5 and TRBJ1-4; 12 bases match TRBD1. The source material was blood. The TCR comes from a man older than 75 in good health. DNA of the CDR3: TGTGCTAGTGCCTACGGGGACAGGGGGCTACTGTTTTTT. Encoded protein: CASAYGDRGLLFF.